This T cell receptor beta chain was identified in a study of siplizumab effects on memory and regulatory T cells. Assay: immunoSEQ multiplex PCR; the TCRdb copy retains only in-frame clones and omits some. The data show tens of thousands of clones, 93% seen once. Sequencing was performed on CD8+ T cells sorted from blood. The sequence was collected from a human donor in good health.

The CDR3 DNA is TGTGCCAGTAGTATATACGGGACTTACAATGAGCAGTTCTTC. This translates into CASSIYGTYNEQFF. V gene TRBV19 combines with J gene TRBJ2-1, with a weak D call TRBD2 (6 bases). Germline V gene data show CDR1 as LNHDA and CDR2 as SQIVND (reference sequence). The CDR3 sequence is 14 residues long. Trimming took 2 bases from V and 4 from J, leaving 9 bases between them.